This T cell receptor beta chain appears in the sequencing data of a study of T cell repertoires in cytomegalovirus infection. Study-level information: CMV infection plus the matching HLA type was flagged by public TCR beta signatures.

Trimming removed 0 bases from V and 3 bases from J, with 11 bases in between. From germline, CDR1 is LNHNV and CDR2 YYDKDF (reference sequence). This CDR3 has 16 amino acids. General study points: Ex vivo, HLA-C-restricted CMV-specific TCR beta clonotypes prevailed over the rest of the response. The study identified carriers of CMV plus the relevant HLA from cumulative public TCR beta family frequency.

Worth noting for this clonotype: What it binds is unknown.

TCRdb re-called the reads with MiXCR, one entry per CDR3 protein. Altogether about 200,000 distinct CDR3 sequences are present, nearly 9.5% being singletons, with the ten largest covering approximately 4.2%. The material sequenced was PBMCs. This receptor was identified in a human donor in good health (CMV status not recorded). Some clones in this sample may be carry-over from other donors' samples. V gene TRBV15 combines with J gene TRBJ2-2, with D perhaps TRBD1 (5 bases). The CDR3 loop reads CATSRDQDSHTGELFF. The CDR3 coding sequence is TGTGCCACCAGCAGAGACCAAGACAGTCACACCGGGGAGCTGTTTTTT.